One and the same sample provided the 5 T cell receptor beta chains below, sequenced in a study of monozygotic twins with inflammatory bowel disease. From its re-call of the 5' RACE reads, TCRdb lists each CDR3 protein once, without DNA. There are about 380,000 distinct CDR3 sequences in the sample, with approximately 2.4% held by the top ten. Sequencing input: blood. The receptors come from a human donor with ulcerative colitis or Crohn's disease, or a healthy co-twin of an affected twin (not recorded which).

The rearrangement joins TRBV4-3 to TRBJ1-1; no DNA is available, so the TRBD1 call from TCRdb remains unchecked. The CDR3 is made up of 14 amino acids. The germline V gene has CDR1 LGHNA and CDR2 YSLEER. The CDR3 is CASSQIAGSREAFF.

This CDR3 is CASSGTGGTSGNTIYF. V usage is TRBV7-2 and J usage is TRBJ1-3; TCRdb's D call of TRBD1 is untestable without DNA. Germline V gene lookup returns CDR1 SGHTA and CDR2 FQGNSA. The CDR3 has 16 residues.

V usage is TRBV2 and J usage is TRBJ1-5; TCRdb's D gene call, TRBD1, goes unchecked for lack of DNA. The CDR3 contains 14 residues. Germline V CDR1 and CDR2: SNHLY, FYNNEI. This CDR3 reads CASSDRGVNQPQHF.

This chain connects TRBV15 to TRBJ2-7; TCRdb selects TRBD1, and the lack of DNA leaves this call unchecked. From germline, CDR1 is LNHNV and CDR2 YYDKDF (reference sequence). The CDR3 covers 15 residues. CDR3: CATSRPGDLTYEQYF.

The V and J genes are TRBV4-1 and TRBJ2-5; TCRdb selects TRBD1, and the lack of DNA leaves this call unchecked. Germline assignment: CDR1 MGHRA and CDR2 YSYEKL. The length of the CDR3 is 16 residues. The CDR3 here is CASSQDGLGSRETQYF.